Listed below are T cell receptor beta chains from one sample, sequenced in a study of cytomegalovirus exposure and HLA in healthy donors. TCRdb keeps only in-frame clones here, not all; method: immunoSEQ multiplex PCR. The table lists about 94,000 clones, about 68% of them singletons. The sequencing sample was made of PBMCs. The source of these receptors is a man aged 25 to 40 in good health and CMV-seropositive. Both conserved end residues are part of each CDR3. Each record gives: CDR3 protein, CDR3 DNA, J gene, clone size, V gene, D gene. D genes are given only for firm matches. Clone size is stated in some rows and not others, as once, few, many or a class when expanded.

CDR3: CASSEYYSPGETQYF; DNA: TGTGCCAGCAGTGAATATTACTCGCCGGGGGAGACCCAGTACTTC; J: TRBJ2-5; size: .; V: TRBV6-1; D: .
CDR3: CASTGQGDGNSPLHF; DNA: TGCGCCAGCACCGGACAGGGAGACGGCAATTCACCCCTCCACTTT; J: TRBJ1-6; size: .; V: TRBV5-1; D: TRBD1
CDR3: CASSSEETQYF; DNA: TGTGCCAGCAGCTCGGAAGAGACCCAGTACTTC; J: TRBJ2-5; size: .; V: TRBV27; D: .
CDR3: CASSLVGDTGELFF; DNA: TGTGCCAGCAGCTTAGTAGGGGACACCGGGGAGCTGTTTTTT; J: TRBJ2-2; size: .; V: TRBV7-7; D: .
CDR3: CASSQDLATNEKLFF; DNA: TGCGCCAGCAGCCAAGACCTTGCAACTAATGAAAAACTGTTTTTT; J: TRBJ1-4; size: .; V: TRBV4-3; D: .
CDR3: CASSRPGQGYTGELFF; DNA: TGTGCCAGCAGCCGACCGGGACAGGGCTACACCGGGGAGCTGTTTTTT; J: TRBJ2-2; size: few; V: TRBV14; D: TRBD1
CDR3: CASSPSGRANEQYF; DNA: TGTGCCAGCAGCCCTAGCGGGAGGGCCAACGAGCAGTACTTC; J: TRBJ2-7; size: .; V: TRBV9; D: TRBD2
CDR3: CASSLEWSSGANVLTF; DNA: TGCGCCAGCAGCTTGGAATGGAGCTCTGGGGCCAACGTCCTGACTTTC; J: TRBJ2-6; size: .; V: TRBV5-1; D: .
CDR3: CSVGLAGNFDEQFF; DNA: TGCAGCGTTGGACTAGCGGGAAATTTTGATGAGCAGTTCTTC; J: TRBJ2-1; size: .; V: TRBV29-1; D: TRBD2
CDR3: CASGLGWTGDDTEAFF; DNA: TGTGCTAGTGGTTTGGGATGGACAGGGGACGACACTGAAGCTTTCTTT; J: TRBJ1-1; size: .; V: TRBV12-5; D: TRBD1
CDR3: CASTNSRGKTDTQYF; DNA: TGTGCCAGCACTAACTCAAGGGGAAAGACAGATACGCAGTATTTT; J: TRBJ2-3; size: .; V: TRBV7-9; D: .
CDR3: CASSYDGGSTPLHF; DNA: TGTGCCAGCAGTTACGACGGGGGATCGACACCCCTCCACTTT; J: TRBJ1-6; size: few; V: TRBV7-9; D: .
CDR3: CSVGWAGRDTEAFF; DNA: TGCAGCGTTGGGTGGGCAGGGAGGGACACTGAAGCTTTCTTT; J: TRBJ1-1; size: .; V: TRBV29-1; D: .
CDR3: CASSQGARLTEAFF; DNA: TGCGCCAGCAGCCAAGGGGCAAGGCTCACTGAAGCTTTCTTT; J: TRBJ1-1; size: .; V: TRBV4-3; D: .
CDR3: CASSSSRTSGSYEQYF; DNA: TGTGCCAGCAGCTCGTCCCGGACTAGCGGGAGTTACGAGCAGTACTTC; J: TRBJ2-7; size: .; V: TRBV7-8; D: TRBD2
CDR3: CASSKSQGTYEQYF; DNA: TGTGCCAGCAGTAAGTCACAGGGAACCTACGAGCAGTACTTC; J: TRBJ2-7; size: few; V: TRBV7-9; D: .
CDR3: CASSPLTGDGYTF; DNA: TGTGCCAGCTCACCGCTGACAGGGGATGGCTACACCTTC; J: TRBJ1-2; size: .; V: TRBV18; D: TRBD1
CDR3: CASSYSTSGWDEQYF; DNA: TGTGCCAGCAGTTACTCGACTAGCGGGTGGGACGAGCAGTACTTC; J: TRBJ2-7; size: .; V: TRBV6-5; D: TRBD2
CDR3: CASTGQGDEQYF; DNA: TGCGCCAGCACCGGGCAGGGGGACGAGCAGTACTTC; J: TRBJ2-7; size: .; V: TRBV5-1; D: TRBD1
CDR3: CASNPGGGLNNEKLFF; DNA: TGTGCCAGTAACCCCGGGGGGGGGCTTAATAATGAAAAACTGTTTTTT; J: TRBJ1-4; size: .; V: TRBV19; D: .
CDR3: CASSQDLTEGRYEQYF; DNA: TGCGCCAGCAGCCAAGATTTAACGGAAGGGAGATACGAGCAGTACTTC; J: TRBJ2-7; size: .; V: TRBV4-1; D: .
CDR3: CATGGDRHNQPQHF; DNA: TGTGCCACGGGAGGGGACAGACACAATCAGCCCCAGCATTTT; J: TRBJ1-5; size: .; V: TRBV25-1; D: TRBD1
CDR3: CASRPGQGRQPQHF; DNA: TGTGCCAGCAGGCCGGGACAGGGTCGACAGCCCCAGCATTTT; J: TRBJ1-5; size: .; V: TRBV6-6; D: TRBD1
CDR3: CASSLESDRQETQYF; DNA: TGTGCCAGCAGCTTAGAGAGTGACAGACAAGAGACCCAGTACTTC; J: TRBJ2-5; size: .; V: TRBV7-2; D: .
CDR3: CASSYLGVMNTEAFF; DNA: TGTGCCAGCAGTTACTTAGGGGTAATGAACACTGAAGCTTTCTTT; J: TRBJ1-1; size: .; V: TRBV6-5; D: .
CDR3: CASSHPPDRGLWTEAFF; DNA: TGTGCCAGCAGCCACCCGCCGGACAGGGGGCTTTGGACTGAAGCTTTCTTT; J: TRBJ1-1; size: .; V: TRBV7-8; D: TRBD1
CDR3: CASSSRTIGAGTEAFF; DNA: TGCGCCAGCAGCTCGCGTACTATCGGGGCGGGGACTGAAGCTTTCTTT; J: TRBJ1-1; size: few; V: TRBV5-1; D: .
CDR3: CASSQEGGWGSGNTIYF; DNA: TGCGCCAGCAGCCAAGAAGGGGGATGGGGTTCTGGAAACACCATATATTTT; J: TRBJ1-3; size: once; V: TRBV4-1; D: .
CDR3: CASSLGGERYNEQFF; DNA: TGCGCCAGCAGCTTAGGAGGGGAACGCTACAATGAGCAGTTCTTC; J: TRBJ2-1; size: .; V: TRBV5-1; D: .
CDR3: CASSQDLNTLGTEAFF; DNA: TGCGCCAGCAGCCAAGATTTGAACACCCTTGGCACTGAAGCTTTCTTT; J: TRBJ1-1; size: .; V: TRBV4-3; D: .
CDR3: CAWSVLGQPGAGELFF; DNA: TGTGCCTGGAGTGTACTAGGACAGCCAGGCGCCGGGGAGCTGTTTTTT; J: TRBJ2-2; size: .; V: TRBV30; D: .
CDR3: CASSDSTGGIVRGEKLFF; DNA: TGTGCCAGCAGTGACTCGACAGGGGGGATAGTAAGAGGTGAAAAACTGTTTTTT; J: TRBJ1-4; size: .; V: TRBV6-4; D: TRBD1
CDR3: CASRVTDSGNTIYF; DNA: TGTGCCAGCAGAGTGACAGACTCTGGAAACACCATATATTTT; J: TRBJ1-3; size: few; V: TRBV2; D: .
CDR3: CASSYQGGRDNEQFF; DNA: TGTGCCAGCAGTTATCAAGGAGGGCGTGACAATGAGCAGTTCTTC; J: TRBJ2-1; size: once; V: TRBV6-6; D: .
CDR3: CSATLSRTEAFF; DNA: TGCAGCGCCACTCTAAGCAGGACTGAAGCTTTCTTT; J: TRBJ1-1; size: .; V: TRBV29-1; D: .
CDR3: CASSYSGSSYGYTF; DNA: TGTGCCAGCAGTTACTCGGGTAGCAGCTATGGCTACACCTTC; J: TRBJ1-2; size: .; V: TRBV6-5; D: .
CDR3: CASKVSGSSYEQYF; DNA: TGTGCCAGCAAAGTTAGCGGAAGCTCCTACGAGCAGTACTTC; J: TRBJ2-7; size: few; V: TRBV5-6; D: .
CDR3: CASSAKGARGANVLTF; DNA: TGTGCCAGCAGTGCTAAGGGGGCACGTGGGGCCAACGTCCTGACTTTC; J: TRBJ2-6; size: few; V: TRBV2; D: TRBD1
CDR3: CASSDRGKTQYF; DNA: TGTGCCAGCAGTGACAGGGGAAAGACCCAGTACTTC; J: TRBJ2-5; size: few; V: TRBV2; D: .
CDR3: CASSLVQGDTEAFF; DNA: TGTGCCAGCAGCTTAGTGCAGGGGGACACTGAAGCTTTCTTT; J: TRBJ1-1; size: .; V: TRBV7-9; D: TRBD1
CDR3: CASSWTGGSSYEQYF; DNA: TGTGCCAGCAGTTGGACAGGGGGCTCCTCCTACGAGCAGTACTTC; J: TRBJ2-7; size: .; V: TRBV6-1; D: TRBD1
CDR3: CASSEVTSSLGDTQYF; DNA: TGTGCCAGCAGTGAAGTTACTAGCTCTCTAGGAGATACGCAGTATTTT; J: TRBJ2-3; size: .; V: TRBV2; D: .
CDR3: CASSSLKTSGAAYEQYF; DNA: TGTGCCAGCAGCTCCCTAAAAACTAGCGGGGCAGCCTACGAGCAGTACTTC; J: TRBJ2-7; size: few; V: TRBV7-2; D: TRBD2
CDR3: CASSYLQGSYEQYF; DNA: TGTGCCAGCAGTTACTTACAGGGGTCCTACGAGCAGTACTTC; J: TRBJ2-7; size: once; V: TRBV6-5; D: TRBD1
CDR3: CASSTEGGEDTQYF; DNA: TGCGCCAGCAGTACCGAGGGCGGTGAGGATACGCAGTATTTT; J: TRBJ2-3; size: few; V: TRBV5-1; D: .
CDR3: CASSQSTSGRADGEQYF; DNA: TGTGCCAGCAGCCAATCGACTAGCGGGAGGGCCGATGGCGAGCAGTACTTC; J: TRBJ2-7; size: .; V: TRBV4-2; D: TRBD2
CDR3: CASSLKGLSGANVLTF; DNA: TGTGCCAGCAGTTTAAAGGGACTCTCTGGGGCCAACGTCCTGACTTTC; J: TRBJ2-6; size: .; V: TRBV27; D: .
CDR3: CASSWGTSGSTYNEQFF; DNA: TGTGCCAGCAGTTGGGGGACTAGCGGGAGCACCTACAATGAGCAGTTCTTC; J: TRBJ2-1; size: .; V: TRBV27; D: TRBD2
CDR3: CASSFYGNYEQYF; DNA: TGTGCCAGCAGCTTTTACGGGAACTACGAGCAGTACTTC; J: TRBJ2-7; size: .; V: TRBV5-6; D: .
CDR3: CASSLDDSGLAGAHNEQFF; DNA: TGCGCCAGCAGCTTGGACGACTCGGGACTAGCGGGAGCTCACAATGAGCAGTTCTTC; J: TRBJ2-1; size: .; V: TRBV5-1; D: TRBD2
CDR3: CASSLQGAREKLFF; DNA: TGCGCCAGCAGCCTACAGGGGGCGAGGGAAAAACTGTTTTTT; J: TRBJ1-4; size: .; V: TRBV5-1; D: TRBD1
CDR3: CASSLYLSGGGYGYTF; DNA: TGCGCCAGCAGCTTGTATTTATCTGGGGGAGGCTATGGCTACACCTTC; J: TRBJ1-2; size: .; V: TRBV5-1; D: .
CDR3: CASSYERVTDTQYF; DNA: TGTGCCAGCAGTTACGAAAGAGTCACAGATACGCAGTATTTT; J: TRBJ2-3; size: .; V: TRBV6-5; D: .
CDR3: CASSQAGRATNEKLFF; DNA: TGTGCCAGCAGCCAAGCTGGCAGGGCGACTAATGAAAAACTGTTTTTT; J: TRBJ1-4; size: .; V: TRBV14; D: .
CDR3: CASSEKTSAYNEQFF; DNA: TGTGCCAGCAGTGAAAAGACTAGCGCTTACAATGAGCAGTTCTTC; J: TRBJ2-1; size: .; V: TRBV2; D: TRBD2